The source of this TCR beta chain is a study of identical twins. Germline V gives CDR1 PRHDT, CDR2 FYEKMQ (reference sequence). With 1 base clipped from V and 5 bases from J, the junction kept 8 bases outside the gene matches. The CDR3 extends over 16 amino acids. TCRdb processed the 5' RACE reads anew with MiXCR; each CDR3 protein has one entry. The sample consists of 1.5 million to 2 million distinct CDR3 sequences, around 33% of them appearing once. Each donor was a healthy Caucasian. V is TRBV13 and J is TRBJ2-3; 8 nucleotides align to TRBD2. This TCR derives from a newborn girl in good health. Sequencing was performed on cord blood. The CDR3 coding sequence is TGTGCCAGCAGCTTAGATGGGCGGGGGGCTGAAGATACGCAGTATTTT. As protein: CASSLDGRGAEDTQYF. The full variable domain, with the rest looked up from reference TRBV13 and TRBJ2-3, is AAGVIQSPRHLIKEKRETATLKCYPIPRHDTVYWYQQGPGQDPQFLISFYEKMQSDKGSIPDRFSAQQFSDYHSELNMSSLELGDSALYFCASSLDGRGAEDTQYFGPGTRLTVL.